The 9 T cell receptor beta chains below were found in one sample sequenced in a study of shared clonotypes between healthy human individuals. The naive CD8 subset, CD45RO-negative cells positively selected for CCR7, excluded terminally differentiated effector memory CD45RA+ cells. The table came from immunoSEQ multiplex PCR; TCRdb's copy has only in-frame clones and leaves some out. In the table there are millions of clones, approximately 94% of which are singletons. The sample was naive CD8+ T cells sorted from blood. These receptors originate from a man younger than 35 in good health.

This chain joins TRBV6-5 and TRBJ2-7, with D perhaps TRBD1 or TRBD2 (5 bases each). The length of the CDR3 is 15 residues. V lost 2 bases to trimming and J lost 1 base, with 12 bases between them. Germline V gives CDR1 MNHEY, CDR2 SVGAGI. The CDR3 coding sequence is TGTGCCAGCAGTTACGGGACGGACTCTTCCTACGAGCAGTACTTC. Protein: CASSYGTDSSYEQYF.

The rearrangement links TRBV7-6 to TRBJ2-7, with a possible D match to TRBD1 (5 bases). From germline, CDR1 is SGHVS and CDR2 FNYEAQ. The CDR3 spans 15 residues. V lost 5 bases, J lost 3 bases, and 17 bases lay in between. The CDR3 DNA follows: TGTGCCAGCAGCCCTTCCGACAAGGGGCTCTACGAGCAGTACTTC. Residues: CASSPSDKGLYEQYF.

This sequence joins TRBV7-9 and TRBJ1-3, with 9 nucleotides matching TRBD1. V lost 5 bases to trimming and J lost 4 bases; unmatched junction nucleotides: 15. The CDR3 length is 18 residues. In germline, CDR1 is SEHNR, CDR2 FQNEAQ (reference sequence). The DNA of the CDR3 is TGTGCCAGCAGCCCCCAGATTTTTACAGGGGGCTCCGGAAACACCATATATTTT. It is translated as CASSPQIFTGGSGNTIYF.

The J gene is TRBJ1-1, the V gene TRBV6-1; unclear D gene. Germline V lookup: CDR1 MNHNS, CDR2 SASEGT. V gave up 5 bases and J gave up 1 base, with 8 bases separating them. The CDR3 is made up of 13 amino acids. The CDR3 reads CASSLRTNTEAFF. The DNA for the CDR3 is TGTGCCAGCAGTTTACGTACGAACACTGAAGCTTTCTTT.

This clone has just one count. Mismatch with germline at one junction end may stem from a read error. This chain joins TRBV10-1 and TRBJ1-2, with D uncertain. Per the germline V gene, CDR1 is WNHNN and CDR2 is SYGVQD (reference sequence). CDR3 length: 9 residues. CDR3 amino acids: CASSGQTLF. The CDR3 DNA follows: TGCGCCAGCAGTGGCCAAACTCTCTTC.

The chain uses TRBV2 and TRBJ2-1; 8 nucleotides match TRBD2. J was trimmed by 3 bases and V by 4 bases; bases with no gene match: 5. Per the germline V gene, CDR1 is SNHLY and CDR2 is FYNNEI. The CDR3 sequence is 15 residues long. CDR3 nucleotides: TGTGCCAGCAGTGGACTAGCGTTGAGCTACAATGAGCAGTTCTTC. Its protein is CASSGLALSYNEQFF.

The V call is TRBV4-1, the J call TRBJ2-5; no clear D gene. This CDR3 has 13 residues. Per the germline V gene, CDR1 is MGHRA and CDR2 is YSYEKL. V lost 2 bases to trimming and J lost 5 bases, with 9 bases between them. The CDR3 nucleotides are TGCGCCAGCAGCCAATTAGAGTCTGAGACCCAGTACTTC. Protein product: CASSQLESETQYF.

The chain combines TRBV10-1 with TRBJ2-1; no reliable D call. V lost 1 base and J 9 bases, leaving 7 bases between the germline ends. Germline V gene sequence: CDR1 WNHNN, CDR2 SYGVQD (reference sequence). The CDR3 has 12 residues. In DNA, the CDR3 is TGCGCCAGCAGTGAGTGGGGTGTTGAGCAGTTCTTC. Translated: CASSEWGVEQFF.

DNA for the CDR3: TGTGCCTGGAGCCTATCCGCCGGGACAGGGGTCACTAATGAAAAACTGTTTTTT. It is translated as CAWSLSAGTGVTNEKLFF. The chain links TRBV30 to TRBJ1-4; 10 nucleotides match TRBD1. V shed 3 bases and J 2 bases; nucleotides not matched to a gene: 12. This CDR3 is 18 amino acids long. The germline gives CDR1 GTSNPN, CDR2 SVGIG (reference sequence).